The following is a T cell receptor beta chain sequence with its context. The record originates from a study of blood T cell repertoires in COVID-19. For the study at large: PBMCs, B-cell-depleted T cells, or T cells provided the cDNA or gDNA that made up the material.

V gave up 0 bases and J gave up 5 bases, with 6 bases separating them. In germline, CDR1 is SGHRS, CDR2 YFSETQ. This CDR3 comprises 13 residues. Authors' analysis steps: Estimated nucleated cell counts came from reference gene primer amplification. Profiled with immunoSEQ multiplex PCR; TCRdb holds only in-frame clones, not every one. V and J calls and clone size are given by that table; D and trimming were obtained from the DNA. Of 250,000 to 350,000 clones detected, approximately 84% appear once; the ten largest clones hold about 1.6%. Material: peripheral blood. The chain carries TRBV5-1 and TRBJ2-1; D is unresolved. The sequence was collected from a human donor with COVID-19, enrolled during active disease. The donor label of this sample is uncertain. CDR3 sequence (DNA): TGCGCCAGCAGCTTGGACAGACACAATGAGCAGTTCTTC. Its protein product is CASSLDRHNEQFF.